Listed below are T cell receptor beta chains from one sample, sequenced in a study of blood T cell repertoires in COVID-19. Repertoires were generated with immunoSEQ multiplex PCR, while TCRdb's copy carries only in-frame clones and drops some. In the table there are roughly 60,000 clones, about four fifths of which are singletons. Sequenced input: peripheral blood. All receptors derive from a human donor in a cohort sampled during active COVID-19. The CDR3 runs from the conserved cysteine through the conserved F or W. A D gene is named only where the DNA matches it firmly. The size of a clone is reported for some rows only, either as once, few or many, or as a class for expanded clones.

CDR3 protein | CDR3 DNA | J gene | clone size | V gene | D gene
CASSLEPDSLNSPLHF | TGCGCCAGCAGCTTGGAACCTGACAGCCTTAATTCACCCCTCCACTTT | TRBJ1-6 | NA | TRBV5-1 | NA
CASSAQGNTIYF | TGTGCCAGCAGTGCACAGGGAAACACCATATATTTT | TRBJ1-3 | NA | TRBV6-6 | NA
CATSTQRQGSSYEQYF | TGTGCCACCAGCACTCAGAGACAGGGAAGCTCCTACGAGCAGTACTTC | TRBJ2-7 | NA | TRBV15 | TRBD1
CASSYSKRGHNPPLHF | TGTGCCAGCAGTTACTCGAAAAGGGGGCATAACCCACCCCTCCACTTT | TRBJ1-6 | NA | TRBV6-7 | TRBD1
CASRETGSGNTIYF | TGTGCCAGCAGAGAAACAGGTTCTGGAAACACCATATATTTT | TRBJ1-3 | NA | TRBV25-1 | NA
CASSFNRVEQYF | TGTGCCAGTAGTTTTAACAGGGTCGAGCAGTACTTC | TRBJ2-7 | NA | TRBV19 | NA
CASSEWGLSSDTQYF | TGCGCCAGCAGTGAGTGGGGACTATCATCAGATACGCAGTATTTT | TRBJ2-3 | NA | TRBV10-1 | TRBD2
CASSAPGTRDNEQFF | TGTGCCAGCAGCGCGCCCGGGACTAGAGACAATGAGCAGTTCTTC | TRBJ2-1 | NA | TRBV7-9 | TRBD2
CASSQDMGQGAEKLFF | TGCGCCAGCAGCCAAGATATGGGACAGGGTGCTGAAAAACTGTTTTTT | TRBJ1-4 | NA | TRBV4-3 | TRBD1
CASSPGGLEYF | TGTGCCAGCAGCCCAGGGGGACTAGAATACTTC | TRBJ2-5 | NA | TRBV6-5 | NA
CASTPMGVGNQPQHF | TGTGCCAGTACCCCGATGGGAGTTGGAAATCAGCCCCAGCATTTT | TRBJ1-5 | few | TRBV19 | NA
CASSIEVTSPLHF | TGTGCCAGTAGTATCGAGGTGACTTCACCCCTCCACTTT | TRBJ1-6 | few | TRBV19 | NA
CASSPPRRSGGAEGGELFF | TGTGCCAGCAGCCCACCGAGGAGGAGCGGGGGAGCCGAAGGTGGGGAGCTGTTTTTT | TRBJ2-2 | NA | TRBV7-6 | TRBD2
CASSTPTGEANEKLFF | TGTGCCAGCAGCACGCCGACAGGGGAGGCTAATGAAAAACTGTTTTTT | TRBJ1-4 | NA | TRBV3-1/TRBV3-2 | TRBD1
CASGDSMGADTQYF | TGTGCCAGCGGGGACAGTATGGGCGCAGATACGCAGTATTTT | TRBJ2-3 | NA | TRBV28 | TRBD1
CASQAGLASNEQFF | TGTGCCAGTCAAGCGGGACTAGCGTCGAATGAGCAGTTCTTC | TRBJ2-1 | NA | TRBV6-5 | TRBD2
CATSRMGGETQYF | TGTGCCACCAGCAGGATGGGCGGGGAGACCCAGTACTTC | TRBJ2-5 | few | TRBV15 | NA
CASSNRGVRDTQYF | TGTGCCAGCAGCAACCGGGGGGTACGAGATACGCAGTATTTT | TRBJ2-3 | NA | TRBV28 | TRBD2
CASSEAKTAPYEQYF | TGTGCCAGCAGTGAAGCTAAGACAGCACCCTACGAGCAGTACTTC | TRBJ2-7 | few | TRBV2 | NA
CASSHGQGNLGNEQFF | TGTGCCAGCTCACACGGACAGGGGAATTTAGGCAATGAGCAGTTCTTC | TRBJ2-1 | NA | TRBV18 | TRBD1
CAWIQTDAMNTEAFF | TGTGCCTGGATTCAAACCGATGCTATGAACACTGAAGCTTTCTTT | TRBJ1-1 | NA | TRBV30 | NA
CSVVDRQGAGELFF | TGCAGCGTTGTGGATCGGCAGGGGGCCGGGGAGCTGTTTTTT | TRBJ2-2 | many | TRBV29-1 | TRBD1
CASSLAGQSNNEKLFF | TGCGCCAGCAGCTTGGCTGGGCAGAGCAACAATGAAAAACTGTTTTTT | TRBJ1-4 | NA | TRBV5-1 | NA
CASSTTSGLYEQYF | TGTGCCAGTAGCACGACTAGCGGGCTCTACGAGCAGTACTTC | TRBJ2-7 | NA | TRBV19 | TRBD2
CASSLATSGSADTQYF | TGTGCCAGCAGCTTGGCAACTAGCGGGAGCGCAGATACGCAGTATTTT | TRBJ2-3 | NA | TRBV7-9 | TRBD2
CASSLLSHTIYF | TGTGCCAGCAGCTTACTTTCTCACACCATATATTTT | TRBJ1-3 | NA | TRBV7-9 | NA
CATSGSGADTQYF | TGTGCCACCTCTGGCTCGGGGGCAGATACGCAGTATTTT | TRBJ2-3 | NA | TRBV27 | NA
CSVAAGRNYGYTF | TGCAGCGTTGCCGCAGGGAGGAACTATGGCTACACCTTC | TRBJ1-2 | NA | TRBV29-1 | NA
CASSLVGGGTYGYTF | TGTGCCAGCAGCTTAGTAGGAGGGGGCACCTATGGCTACACCTTC | TRBJ1-2 | few | TRBV7-8 | TRBD1
CASSIMAGGNSPLHF | TGTGCCAGTAGTATCATGGCAGGGGGGAATTCACCCCTCCACTTT | TRBJ1-6 | NA | TRBV19 | TRBD1
CASGYTGYNEKLFF | TGCGCCAGCGGATATACAGGGTATAATGAAAAACTGTTTTTT | TRBJ1-4 | NA | TRBV5-1 | NA
CATSGEGPTDTQYF | TGTGCCACCTCGGGGGAGGGGCCCACAGATACGCAGTATTTT | TRBJ2-3 | NA | TRBV24-1 | TRBD2
CASSGTVNYGYTF | TGCGCCAGCAGCGGGACAGTTAACTATGGCTACACCTTC | TRBJ1-2 | few | TRBV5-1 | TRBD1
CASSLSGGGGPYNEQFF | TGTGCCAGCAGCTTAAGTGGAGGGGGGGGCCCCTACAATGAGCAGTTCTTC | TRBJ2-1 | NA | TRBV7-9 | NA
CSAQRQGAGETQYF | TGCAGCGCCCAAAGACAGGGGGCTGGAGAGACCCAGTACTTC | TRBJ2-5 | NA | TRBV29-1 | TRBD1